The clone carrying this T cell receptor (beta chain) was observed many times. What it recognizes is unknown. Amplification yielded TCR beta CDR3 regions, with RNA transcripts as the source. First-round RT-PCR with HTBI primers amplified the TCR CDR3 region. TCRdb reanalysed the multiplex PCR reads using MiXCR and keeps one entry per CDR3 protein. Among about 700,000 distinct CDR3 sequences listed, over 40% were seen once. Trimming removed 3 bases from V and 0 bases from J; junction bases left unmatched: 7. The CDR3 contains 16 residues. Looked up from germline, CDR1 is SGHTA and CDR2 is FQGNSA. Exclusion criteria comprised uncontrolled infection, other autoimmune disease, pregnancy or lactation. The sample is drawn from a study of T cells in Graves' hyperthyroidism and ophthalmopathy. Findings and caveats of the study: Blood also held most thyroid clonotypes expanded beyond 0.001.

Sequencing used peripheral blood or thyroid tissue (not recorded which). The chain recombines TRBV7-2 with TRBJ1-1; 7 bases match TRBD1. The sequence was obtained from an adult man with Graves' disease, either hyperthyroidism or ophthalmopathy (not recorded which). The CDR3 loop reads CASSLRQGSMNTEAFF. The CDR3, as DNA: TGTGCCAGCAGCTTGAGACAGGGATCTATGAACACTGAAGCTTTCTTT. Combining the CDR3 with reference TRBV7-2 and TRBJ1-1 gives the whole variable domain GAGVSQSPSNKVTEKGKDVELRCDPISGHTALYWYRQSLGQGLEFLIYFQGNSAPDKSGLPSDRFSAERTGGSVSTLTIQRTQQEDSAVYLCASSLRQGSMNTEAFFGQGTRLTVV.